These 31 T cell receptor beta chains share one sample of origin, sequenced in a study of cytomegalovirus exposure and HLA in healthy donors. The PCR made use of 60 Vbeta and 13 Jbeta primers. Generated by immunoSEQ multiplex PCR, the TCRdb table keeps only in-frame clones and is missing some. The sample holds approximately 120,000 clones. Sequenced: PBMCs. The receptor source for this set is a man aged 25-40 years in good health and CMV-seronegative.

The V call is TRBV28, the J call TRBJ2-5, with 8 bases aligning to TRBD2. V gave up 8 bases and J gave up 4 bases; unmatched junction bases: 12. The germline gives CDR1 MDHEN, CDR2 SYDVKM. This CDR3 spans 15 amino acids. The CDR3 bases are TGTGCCAGCTTCCCGGGGGGGACGGGTATAGAGACCCAGTACTTC. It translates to CASFPGGTGIETQYF.

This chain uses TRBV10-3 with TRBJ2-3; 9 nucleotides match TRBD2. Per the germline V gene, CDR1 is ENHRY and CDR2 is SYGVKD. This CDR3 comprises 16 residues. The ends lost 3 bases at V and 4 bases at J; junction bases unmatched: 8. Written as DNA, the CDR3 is TGTGCCATCAGTGATAGGGCGGGAGGGCCAGCAGATACGCAGTATTTT. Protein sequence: CAISDRAGGPADTQYF.

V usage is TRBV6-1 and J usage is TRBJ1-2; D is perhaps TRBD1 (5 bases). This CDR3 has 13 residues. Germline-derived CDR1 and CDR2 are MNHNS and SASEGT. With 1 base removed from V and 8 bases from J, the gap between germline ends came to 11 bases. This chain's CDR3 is CASSEGYRRGYTF. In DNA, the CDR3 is TGTGCCAGCAGTGAAGGGTACAGGCGCGGCTACACCTTC.

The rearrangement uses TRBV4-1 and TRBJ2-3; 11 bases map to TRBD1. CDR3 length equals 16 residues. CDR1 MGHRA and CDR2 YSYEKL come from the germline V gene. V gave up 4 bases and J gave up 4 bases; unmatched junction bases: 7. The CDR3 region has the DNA TGCGCCAGCAGCCCCAGGGACAGGGGGGATGCAGATACGCAGTATTTT. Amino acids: CASSPRDRGDADTQYF.

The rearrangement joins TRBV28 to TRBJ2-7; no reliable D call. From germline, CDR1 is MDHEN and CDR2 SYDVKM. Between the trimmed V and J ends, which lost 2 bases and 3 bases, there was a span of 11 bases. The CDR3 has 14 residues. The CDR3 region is CASSLTVYHYEQYF. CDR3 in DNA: TGTGCCAGCAGTTTAACGGTCTACCACTACGAGCAGTACTTC.

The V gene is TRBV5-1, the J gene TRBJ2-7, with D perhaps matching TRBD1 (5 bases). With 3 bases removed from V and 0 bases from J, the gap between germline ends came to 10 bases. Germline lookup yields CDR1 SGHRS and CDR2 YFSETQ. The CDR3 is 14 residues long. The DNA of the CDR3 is TGCGCCAGCAGCTGGGTGGACACCTCCTACGAGCAGTACTTC. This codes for CASSWVDTSYEQYF.

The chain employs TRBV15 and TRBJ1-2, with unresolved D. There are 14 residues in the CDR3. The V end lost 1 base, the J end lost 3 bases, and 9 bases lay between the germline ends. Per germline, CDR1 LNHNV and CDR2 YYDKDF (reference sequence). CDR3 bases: TGTGCCACCAGCAGAGGTAACGGGTACTATGGCTACACCTTC. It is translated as CATSRGNGYYGYTF.

CDR3 sequence reads: CASSPTVKNEAFF. The CDR3 nucleotides are TGTGCCAGCTCACCCACAGTTAAGAATGAAGCTTTCTTT. V is TRBV18 and J is TRBJ1-1; D unclear. The CDR3 totals 13 residues. V was shortened by 3 bases and J by 7 bases, with 12 bases between the two germline ends. The germline CDR1 and CDR2 sequences are KGHSH and LQKENI.

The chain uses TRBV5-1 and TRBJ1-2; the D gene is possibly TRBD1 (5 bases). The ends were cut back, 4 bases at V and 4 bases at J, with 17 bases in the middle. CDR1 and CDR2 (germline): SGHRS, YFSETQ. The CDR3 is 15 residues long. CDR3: CASSPLGGEAYGYTF. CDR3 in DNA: TGCGCCAGCAGCCCCCTGGGAGGGGAGGCCTATGGCTACACCTTC.

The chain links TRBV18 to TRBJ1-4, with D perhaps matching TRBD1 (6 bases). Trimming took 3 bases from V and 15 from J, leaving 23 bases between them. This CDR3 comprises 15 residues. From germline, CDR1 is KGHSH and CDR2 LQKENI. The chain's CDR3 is CASSPDRAGAKGMFF. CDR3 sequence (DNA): TGTGCCAGCTCACCCGACCGTGCGGGGGCTAAGGGAATGTTTTTT.

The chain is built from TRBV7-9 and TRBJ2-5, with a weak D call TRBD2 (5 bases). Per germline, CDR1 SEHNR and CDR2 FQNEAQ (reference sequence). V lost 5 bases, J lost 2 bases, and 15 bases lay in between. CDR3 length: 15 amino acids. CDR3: CASSPRGSVQETQYF. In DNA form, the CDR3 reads TGTGCCAGCAGCCCCCGCGGTAGCGTGCAAGAGACCCAGTACTTC.

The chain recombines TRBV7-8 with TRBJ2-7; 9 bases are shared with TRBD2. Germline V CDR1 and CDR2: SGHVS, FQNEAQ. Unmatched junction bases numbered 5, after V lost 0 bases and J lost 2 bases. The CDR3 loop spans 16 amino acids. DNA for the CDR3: TGTGCCAGCAGCTTAGCGACTAGCGGTACTACCTACGAGCAGTACTTC. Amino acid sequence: CASSLATSGTTYEQYF. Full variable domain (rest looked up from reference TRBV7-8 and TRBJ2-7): GAGVSQSPRYKVAKRGQDVALRCDPISGHVSLFWYQQALGQGPEFLTYFQNEAQLDKSGLPSDRFFAERPEGSVSTLKIQRTQQEDSAVYLCASSLATSGTTYEQYFGPGTRLTVT.

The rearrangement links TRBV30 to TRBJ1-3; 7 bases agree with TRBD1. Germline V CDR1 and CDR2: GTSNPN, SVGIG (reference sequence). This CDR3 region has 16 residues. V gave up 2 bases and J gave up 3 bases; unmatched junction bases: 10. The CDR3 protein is CAWSPPVDRDGNTIYF. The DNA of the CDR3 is TGTGCCTGGAGTCCCCCCGTAGACAGGGATGGAAACACCATATATTTT.

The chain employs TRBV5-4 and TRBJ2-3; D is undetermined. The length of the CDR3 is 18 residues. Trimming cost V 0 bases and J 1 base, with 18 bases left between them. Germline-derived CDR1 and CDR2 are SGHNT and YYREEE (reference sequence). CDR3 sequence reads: CASSLVPTKIGGTDTQYF. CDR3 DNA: TGTGCCAGCAGCTTGGTTCCGACAAAGATAGGTGGCACAGATACGCAGTATTTT.

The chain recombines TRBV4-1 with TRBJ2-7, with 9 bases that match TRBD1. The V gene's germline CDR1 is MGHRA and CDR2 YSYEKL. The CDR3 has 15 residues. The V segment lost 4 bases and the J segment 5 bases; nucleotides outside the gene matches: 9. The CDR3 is CASSLGTGPWDEQYF. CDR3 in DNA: TGCGCCAGCAGCCTTGGGACAGGGCCCTGGGACGAGCAGTACTTC.

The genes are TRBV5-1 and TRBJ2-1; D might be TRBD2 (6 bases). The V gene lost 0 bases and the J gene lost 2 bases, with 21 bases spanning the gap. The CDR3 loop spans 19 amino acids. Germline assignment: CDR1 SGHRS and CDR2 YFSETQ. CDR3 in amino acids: CASSLGDRGAALTYNEQFF. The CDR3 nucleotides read TGCGCCAGCAGCTTGGGAGACCGCGGGGCGGCGTTAACCTACAATGAGCAGTTCTTC.

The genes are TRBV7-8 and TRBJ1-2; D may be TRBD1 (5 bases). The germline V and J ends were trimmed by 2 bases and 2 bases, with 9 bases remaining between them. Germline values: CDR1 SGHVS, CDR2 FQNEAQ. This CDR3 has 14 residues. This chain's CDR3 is CASSLIQGNYGYTF. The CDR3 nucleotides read TGTGCCAGCAGCTTAATTCAGGGAAACTATGGCTACACCTTC.

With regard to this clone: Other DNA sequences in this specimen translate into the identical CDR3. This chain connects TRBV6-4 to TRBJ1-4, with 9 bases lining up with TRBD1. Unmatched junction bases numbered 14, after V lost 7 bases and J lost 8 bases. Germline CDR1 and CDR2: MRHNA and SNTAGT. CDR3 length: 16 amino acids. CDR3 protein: CASTDWTGESVEKLFF. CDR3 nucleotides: TGTGCCAGCACCGATTGGACAGGGGAGTCTGTAGAAAAACTGTTTTTT.

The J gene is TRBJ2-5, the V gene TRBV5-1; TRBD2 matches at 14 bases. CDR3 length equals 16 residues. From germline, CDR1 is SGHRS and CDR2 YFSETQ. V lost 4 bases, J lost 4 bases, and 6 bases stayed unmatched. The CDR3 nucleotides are TGCGCCAGCAGCATAGGGACTAGCGGGAGTGGAGAGACCCAGTACTTC. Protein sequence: CASSIGTSGSGETQYF.

The CDR3 nucleotides are TGTGCCAGCAGAGTAATAGGGGTTCTTAATGAAAAACTGTTTTTT. Its translation: CASRVIGVLNEKLFF. The rearrangement joins TRBV27 to TRBJ1-4, with D maybe TRBD1 (5 bases). The CDR3 has 15 residues. Trimming cost V 6 bases and J 4 bases, with 15 bases left between them. Per germline, CDR1 MNHEY and CDR2 SMNVEV (reference sequence). Based on the CDR3 plus reference TRBV27 and TRBJ1-4, the full variable domain is EAQVTQNPRYLITVTGKKLTVTCSQNMNHEYMSWYRQDPGLGLRQIYYSMNVEVTDKGDVPEGYKVSRKEKRNFPLILESPSPNQTSLYFCASRVIGVLNEKLFFGSGTQLSVL.

The CDR3 reads CASSQAGEQYF. CDR3 sequence (DNA): TGTGCCAGCAGTCAAGCAGGCGAGCAGTACTTC. The chain uses TRBV27 and TRBJ2-7; D unclear. In germline, CDR1 is MNHEY, CDR2 SMNVEV (reference sequence). The CDR3 extends over 11 amino acids. Trimming left V 5 bases short and J 6 bases short, with 8 bases between.

CDR3 loop: CSVKENSNQPQHF. DNA of the CDR3: TGCAGCGTTAAGGAGAATAGCAATCAGCCCCAGCATTTT. This sequence joins TRBV29-1 and TRBJ1-5; unclear D gene. Germline CDR1 and CDR2: SQVTM and ANQGSEA. The CDR3 runs to 13 residues. The V gene lost 5 bases and the J gene lost 0 bases, with 8 bases spanning the gap.

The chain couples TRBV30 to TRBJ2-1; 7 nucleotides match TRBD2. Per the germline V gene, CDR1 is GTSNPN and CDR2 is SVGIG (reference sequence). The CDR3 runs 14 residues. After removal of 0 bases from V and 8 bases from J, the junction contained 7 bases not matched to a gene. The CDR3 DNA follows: TGTGCCTGGAGTGTCGGGCGGGAGTTCGATGAGCAGTTCTTC. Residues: CAWSVGREFDEQFF.

The CDR3 DNA sequence: TGTGCCAGCAGTGATTGGATAGGGGCAGGCAATCAGCCCCAGCATTTT. The encoded protein is CASSDWIGAGNQPQHF. The chain recombines TRBV6-1 with TRBJ1-5; possible D gene TRBD1, 5 bases. The CDR3 contains 16 residues. V lost 3 bases, J lost 2 bases, and 14 bases lay in between. The germline gives CDR1 MNHNS, CDR2 SASEGT.

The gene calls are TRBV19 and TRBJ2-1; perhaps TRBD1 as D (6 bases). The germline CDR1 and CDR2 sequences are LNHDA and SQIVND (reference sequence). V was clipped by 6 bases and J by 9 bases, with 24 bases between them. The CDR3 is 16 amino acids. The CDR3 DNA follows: TGTGCCAGTAGCCCCCCTTTGACAGGCAATGGGGGTGAGCAGTTCTTC. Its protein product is CASSPPLTGNGGEQFF.

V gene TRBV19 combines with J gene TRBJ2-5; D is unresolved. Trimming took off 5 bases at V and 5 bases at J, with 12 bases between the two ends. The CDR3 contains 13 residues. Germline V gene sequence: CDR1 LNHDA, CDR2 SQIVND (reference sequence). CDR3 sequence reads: CASSSPVIETQYF. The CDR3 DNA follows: TGTGCCAGTAGTTCTCCAGTCATCGAGACCCAGTACTTC.

The CDR3 region is CASSLAGSMAVAKNIQYF. The DNA for the CDR3 is TGTGCCAGCAGCTTAGCTGGGAGTATGGCTGTAGCCAAAAACATTCAGTACTTC. The chain is built from TRBV11-2 and TRBJ2-4; weak D call: TRBD2 (5 bases). Germline CDR1 and CDR2: SGHAT and FQNNGV. The CDR3 is 18 amino acids. V was pared by 1 base and J by 0 bases, with 16 bases between. Based on the CDR3 plus reference TRBV11-2 and TRBJ2-4, the full variable domain is EAGVAQSPRYKIIEKRQSVAFWCNPISGHATLYWYQQILGQGPKLLIQFQNNGVVDDSQLPKDRFSAERLKGVDSTLKIQPAKLEDSAVYLCASSLAGSMAVAKNIQYFGAGTRLSVL.

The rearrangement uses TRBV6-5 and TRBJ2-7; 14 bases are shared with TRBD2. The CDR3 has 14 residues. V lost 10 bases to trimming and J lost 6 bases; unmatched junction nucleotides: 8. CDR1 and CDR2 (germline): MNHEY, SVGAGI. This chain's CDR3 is CATLGLAGAGEQYF. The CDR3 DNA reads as TGTGCCACCCTGGGACTAGCGGGAGCCGGCGAGCAGTACTTC.

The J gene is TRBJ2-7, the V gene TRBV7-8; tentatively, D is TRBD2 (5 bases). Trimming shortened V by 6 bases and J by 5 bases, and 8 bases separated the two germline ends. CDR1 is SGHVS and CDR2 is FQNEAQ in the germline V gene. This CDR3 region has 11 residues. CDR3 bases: TGTGCCAGCAGTGAGGGCCACGAGCAGTACTTC. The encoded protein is CASSEGHEQYF.

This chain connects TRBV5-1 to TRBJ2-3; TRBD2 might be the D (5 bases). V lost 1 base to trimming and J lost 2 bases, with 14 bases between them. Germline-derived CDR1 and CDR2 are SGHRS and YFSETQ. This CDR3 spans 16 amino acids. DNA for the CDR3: TGCGCCAGCAGCTTGACGGGGAGCGGCCTCACAGATACGCAGTATTTT. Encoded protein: CASSLTGSGLTDTQYF.

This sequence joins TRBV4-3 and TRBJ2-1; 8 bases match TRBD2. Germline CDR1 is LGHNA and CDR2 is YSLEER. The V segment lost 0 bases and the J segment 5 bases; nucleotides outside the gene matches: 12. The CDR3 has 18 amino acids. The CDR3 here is CASSQEYFRSGSNNEQFF. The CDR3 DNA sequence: TGCGCCAGCAGCCAAGAATATTTTAGGAGCGGGAGCAACAATGAGCAGTTCTTC.